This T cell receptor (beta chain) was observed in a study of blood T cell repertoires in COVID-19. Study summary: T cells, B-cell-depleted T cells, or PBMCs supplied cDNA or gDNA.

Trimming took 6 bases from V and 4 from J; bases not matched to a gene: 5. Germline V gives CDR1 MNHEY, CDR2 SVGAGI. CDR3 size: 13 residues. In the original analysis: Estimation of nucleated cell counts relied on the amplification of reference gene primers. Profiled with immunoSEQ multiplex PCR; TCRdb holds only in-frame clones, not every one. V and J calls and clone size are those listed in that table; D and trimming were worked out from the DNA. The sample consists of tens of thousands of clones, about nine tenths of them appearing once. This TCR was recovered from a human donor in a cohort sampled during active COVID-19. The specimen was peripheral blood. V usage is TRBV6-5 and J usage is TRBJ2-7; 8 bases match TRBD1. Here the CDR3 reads CASSRTGRYEQYF. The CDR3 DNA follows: TGTGCCAGCAGCCGGACAGGGAGGTACGAGCAGTACTTC.